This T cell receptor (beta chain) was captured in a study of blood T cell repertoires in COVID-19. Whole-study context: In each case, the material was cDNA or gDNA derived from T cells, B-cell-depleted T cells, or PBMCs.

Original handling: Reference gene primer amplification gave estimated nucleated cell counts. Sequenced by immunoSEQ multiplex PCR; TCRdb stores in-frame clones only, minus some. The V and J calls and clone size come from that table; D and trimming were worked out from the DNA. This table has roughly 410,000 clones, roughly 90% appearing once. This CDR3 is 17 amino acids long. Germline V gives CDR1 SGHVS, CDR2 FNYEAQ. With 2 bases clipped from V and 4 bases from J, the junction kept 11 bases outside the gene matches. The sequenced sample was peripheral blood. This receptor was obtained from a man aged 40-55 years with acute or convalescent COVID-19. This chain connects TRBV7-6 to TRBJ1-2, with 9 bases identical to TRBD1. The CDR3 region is CASSLNQGQGTGYGYTF. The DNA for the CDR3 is TGTGCCAGCAGCTTAAACCAGGGACAGGGCACCGGCTATGGCTACACCTTC.